The 20 T cell receptor beta chains below all came from one sample that was sequenced in a study of PD-1 blockade in classical Hodgkin lymphoma. TCRdb keeps only in-frame clones here, not all; method: immunoSEQ multiplex PCR. The profile shows almost 95,000 clones, 83% of them singletons. Time point of the sample: cycle 4 day 1 (C4D1), after less than 7 weeks of nivolumab. Relapse was seen in all patients after autologous stem cell transplantation, and brentuximab vedotin exposure was variable. Material: peripheral blood mononuclear cells (PBMCs), obtained before the fourth cycle of nivolumab. Receptors were obtained from a human donor with classical Hodgkin lymphoma.

The rearrangement uses TRBV30 and TRBJ1-2; a weak D match, TRBD1 (5 bases). Germline assignment: CDR1 GTSNPN and CDR2 SVGIG (reference sequence). The CDR3 is 16 residues long. V was trimmed by 0 bases and J by 3 bases, leaving 17 bases between them. As DNA, the CDR3 is TGTGCCTGGAGTGTATTGCGGGGGATCTCTTACTATGGCTACACCTTC. Translating gives CAWSVLRGISYYGYTF.

The chain uses TRBV19 and TRBJ2-3; TRBD2 matches 9 bases. The CDR3 covers 15 residues. The junction had 4 bases not matched to a gene; V was cut back by 5 bases and J by 1 base. Germline CDR1 LNHDA, CDR2 SQIVND (reference sequence). The CDR3 sequence is CASSPRTSGTDTQYF. The CDR3 DNA reads TGTGCCAGTAGTCCGAGGACTAGCGGCACAGATACGCAGTATTTT.

In DNA, the CDR3 is TGCAGCGTTTATGGGGAGCGGGAGCAGTACTTC. Translation: CSVYGEREQYF. V and J are TRBV29-1 and TRBJ2-7, with D perhaps TRBD2 (5 bases). V lost 5 bases to trimming and J lost 7 bases, with 12 bases between them. The germline gives CDR1 SQVTM, CDR2 ANQGSEA. The CDR3 consists of 11 residues.

This clone was seen more than once but under ten times. The V and J genes are TRBV10-2 and TRBJ2-1; 12 bases agree with TRBD2. The germline gives CDR1 WSHSY, CDR2 SAAADI. Germline trimming cut 5 bases from V and 9 bases from J; bases unmatched to any gene: 8. This CDR3 comprises 15 residues. The CDR3 loop is CASSTTSGRTGEQFF. As DNA, the CDR3 is TGCGCCAGCAGTACCACTAGCGGGAGGACTGGTGAGCAGTTCTTC.

This clone was detected a few times. This sequence joins TRBV27 and TRBJ2-2, with unresolved D. Deletions cut 3 bases from V and 5 bases from J, with 10 bases between. The CDR3 has 14 amino acids. CDR1 is MNHEY and CDR2 is SMNVEV in the germline V gene (reference sequence). In nucleotides, the CDR3 is TGTGCCAGCAGTTTCCGGACGGTGACCGGGGAGCTGTTTTTT. This sequence encodes CASSFRTVTGELFF.

The genes are TRBV10-3 and TRBJ1-4; 9 bases fit TRBD1. Germline V gene data show CDR1 as ENHRY and CDR2 as SYGVKD. The J segment lost 5 bases and the V segment lost 5 bases, leaving 3 bases of the junction unmatched. CDR3 length: 14 residues. The CDR3 DNA reads as TGTGCCATCAGTACGGGACAGGGAAATGAAAAACTGTTTTTT. Residues: CAISTGQGNEKLFF.

V and J are TRBV18 and TRBJ2-1; 8 nucleotides align to TRBD2. The CDR3 has 17 amino acids. Looked up from germline, CDR1 is KGHSH and CDR2 is LQKENI. V trimming: 2 bases; J trimming: 4 bases; junction bases outside the gene matches: 10. CDR3 DNA sequence: TGTGCCAGCTCACCATCGAAAGCGGGAGTGGTATACAATGAGCAGTTCTTC. Protein product: CASSPSKAGVVYNEQFF.

The rearrangement links TRBV6-5 to TRBJ2-3; D ambiguous. The CDR3 spans 13 residues. V lost 2 bases to trimming and J lost 5 bases, with 8 bases between them. CDR1 and CDR2 from the germline V gene are MNHEY and SVGAGI. CDR3 bases: TGTGCCAGCAGTTACCGAAAGGGAGATACGCAGTATTTT. As protein: CASSYRKGDTQYF.

V gene TRBV6-1 combines with J gene TRBJ2-7; no definite D call. V was cut by 1 base and J by 7 bases, with 8 bases left in between. The CDR3 runs to 12 residues. The germline V gene has CDR1 MNHNS and CDR2 SASEGT. DNA of the CDR3: TGTGCCAGCAGTGAAGGGCCGTTTGAGCAGTACTTC. The encoded protein is CASSEGPFEQYF.

This chain links TRBV5-1 with TRBJ2-7, with D unresolved. Trimming removed 2 bases at V and 3 bases at J, with 12 bases between. CDR3 length: 14 amino acids. Per the germline V gene, CDR1 is SGHRS and CDR2 is YFSETQ. CDR3 coding DNA: TGCGCCAGCAGCTTTGATCAAGCTCGCTACGAGCAGTACTTC. This codes for CASSFDQARYEQYF.

The genes are TRBV19 and TRBJ2-5, with D uncertain. V was clipped by 1 base and J by 0 bases, with 6 bases between them. Per the germline V gene, CDR1 is LNHDA and CDR2 is SQIVND (reference sequence). This CDR3 region has 14 residues. CDR3 sequence: CASSIGGNQETQYF. The CDR3 DNA reads as TGTGCCAGTAGTATAGGGGGTAACCAAGAGACCCAGTACTTC.

CDR3 residues: CASSLGAGSTGELFF. In DNA form, the CDR3 reads TGTGCCAGCAGCTTGGGGGCGGGGAGCACCGGGGAGCTGTTTTTT. The V and J genes are TRBV7-8 and TRBJ2-2, with D perhaps TRBD1 or TRBD2 (6 bases each). The CDR3 consists of 15 residues. V lost 3 bases and J lost 4, with 12 bases in between. Germline assignment: CDR1 SGHVS and CDR2 FQNEAQ.

The rearrangement joins TRBV6-6 to TRBJ1-1, with 8 bases fitting TRBD1. This CDR3 has 15 residues. V trimming: 8 bases; J trimming: 3 bases; junction bases outside the gene matches: 11. Germline CDR1 reads MNHNY; CDR2 reads SVGAGI (reference sequence). As DNA, the CDR3 is TGTGCCAGCTATTACTGGGGCAGGGGGCACACTGAAGCTTTCTTT. The encoded protein is CASYYWGRGHTEAFF.

CDR3 residues: CSANQGTEAFF. CDR3 bases: TGCAGTGCAAACCAGGGTACTGAAGCTTTCTTT. The chain employs TRBV20-1 and TRBJ1-1, with D possibly being TRBD1 (5 bases). Germline V CDR1 and CDR2: DFQATT, SNEGSKA (reference sequence). Deletions cut 6 bases from V and 5 bases from J, with 10 bases between. The CDR3 is 11 amino acids.

The chain uses TRBV11-2 and TRBJ2-1; D may correspond to TRBD1 or TRBD2 (5 bases each). Germline V lookup: CDR1 SGHAT, CDR2 FQNNGV. The CDR3 is made up of 15 amino acids. V lost 5 bases, J lost 8 bases, and 19 bases lay in between. This CDR3 reads CASSPDHAMGDEQFF. The CDR3 DNA is TGTGCCAGCAGCCCTGACCATGCTATGGGGGATGAGCAGTTCTTC.

The V gene is TRBV25-1, the J gene TRBJ2-1; the match to TRBD2 covers 12 bases. Germline-derived CDR1 and CDR2 are MGHDK and SYGVNS. The J segment lost 8 bases and the V segment lost 3 bases, leaving 5 bases of the junction unmatched. The CDR3 extends over 15 amino acids. Written as DNA, the CDR3 is TGTGCCAGCAGTGATTCTAGCGGGAGGGCCTATGAGCAGTTCTTC. Translation: CASSDSSGRAYEQFF.

The rearrangement links TRBV14 to TRBJ1-1, with 7 bases matching TRBD1. This CDR3 contains 13 residues. CDR1 and CDR2 (germline): SGHDN, FVKESK. V shed 1 base, J shed 7 bases, and the junction held 3 bases outside the gene matches. The CDR3 spells CASSQVRDSEAFF. DNA of the CDR3: TGTGCCAGCAGCCAAGTCCGGGACAGTGAAGCTTTCTTT.

CDR3 nucleotides: TGTGCCAGTGAGGGAGGACAGGGGTATTCCTACGAGCAGTACTTC. It codes for CASEGGQGYSYEQYF. This chain uses TRBV2 with TRBJ2-7; TRBD1 matches 9 bases. V gave up 9 bases and J gave up 1 base; unmatched junction bases: 10. The CDR3 totals 15 residues. Looked up from germline, CDR1 is SNHLY and CDR2 is FYNNEI.

The V call is TRBV7-2, the J call TRBJ2-2; D is perhaps TRBD1 or TRBD2 (5 bases each). V lost 7 bases to trimming and J lost 0 bases, with 6 bases between them. The CDR3 spans 13 residues. Germline loops: CDR1 SGHTA, CDR2 FQGNSA. The CDR3 DNA sequence: TGTGCCAGCACGGGACCGAACACCGGGGAGCTGTTTTTT. Amino acids: CASTGPNTGELFF.

This sequence joins TRBV28 and TRBJ2-7; D might be TRBD2 (5 bases). CDR1 is MDHEN, CDR2 SYDVKM, per germline. Trimming removed 1 base from V and 2 bases from J, with 15 bases in between. This CDR3 is 16 amino acids long. CDR3 loop: CASSLLVGVGPYEQYF. The CDR3 DNA reads as TGTGCCAGCAGTTTATTGGTGGGAGTCGGCCCCTACGAGCAGTACTTC.